Each of the 5 T cell receptor beta chains below was sequenced from the same sample in a study of glioma-infiltrating T cells after dendritic cell vaccination. Assay: immunoSEQ multiplex PCR; the TCRdb copy retains only in-frame clones and omits some. Here the sample spans about 32,000 clones, 90% to 95% being singletons. The source was blood, collected before dendritic cell vaccination. The receptor set was obtained from a human donor with glioblastoma.

For the CDR3, the DNA is TGTGCCAGCAGCTCGGGGGGGCCTAATGAAAAACTGTTTTTT. Encoded protein: CASSSGGPNEKLFF. The chain is built from TRBV5-5 and TRBJ1-4; D is possibly TRBD1 (6 bases). V lost 3 bases and J lost 3, with 9 bases in between. Germline V gene sequence: CDR1 SGHKS, CDR2 YYEKEE (reference sequence). The CDR3 covers 14 residues.

This clone was detected once. The chain is built from TRBV6-5 and TRBJ1-2; 8 bases agree with TRBD1. Germline assignment: CDR1 MNHEY and CDR2 SVGAGI. V was clipped by 6 bases and J by 5 bases; unmatched bases: 8. The CDR3 totals 14 residues. CDR3 nucleotides: TGTGCCAGCAGGAACACAGGGGGAAGGTATGGCTACACCTTC. This gives the protein CASRNTGGRYGYTF.

CDR3 nucleotides: TGTGCCAGCAGCGAACTAGCGGGGCGAACCGGGGAGCTGTTTTTT. Residues: CASSELAGRTGELFF. The chain has TRBV7-9 and TRBJ2-2; 10 bases are a match to TRBD2. J was trimmed by 5 bases and V by 5 bases; bases with no gene match: 5. CDR1 SEHNR and CDR2 FQNEAQ come from the germline V gene (reference sequence). The CDR3 sequence is 15 residues long. The full variable domain, rest sourced from reference TRBV7-9 and TRBJ2-2, is DTGVSQNPRHKITKRGQNVTFRCDPISEHNRLYWYRQTLGQGPEFLTYFQNEAQLEKSRLLSDRFSAERPKGSFSTLEIQRTEQGDSAMYLCASSELAGRTGELFFGEGSRLTVL.

V and J are TRBV30 and TRBJ1-1; D is perhaps TRBD1 (6 bases). Germline V lookup: CDR1 GTSNPN, CDR2 SVGIG (reference sequence). CDR3 size: 14 residues. The V and J ends lost 3 bases and 0 bases respectively, with 11 bases between them. The CDR3 sequence is CAWSRTGLNTEAFF. CDR3 coding DNA: TGTGCCTGGAGCAGAACAGGGTTGAACACTGAAGCTTTCTTT.

The rearrangement joins TRBV13 to TRBJ2-7, with a possible D match to TRBD2 (6 bases). Per the germline V gene, CDR1 is PRHDT and CDR2 is FYEKMQ (reference sequence). CDR3 length: 14 residues. Trimming left V 7 bases short and J 8 bases short, with 21 bases between. CDR3 residues: CASTRAGGRNQQYF. The CDR3 nucleotides read TGTGCCAGCACCCGTGCCGGAGGGCGTAATCAGCAGTACTTC.